Each of the 15 T cell receptor beta chains below was sequenced from the same sample in a study of response to subunit inactivated influenza vaccine. TCRdb analysed the RT-PCR reads with MiXCR anew, one entry per CDR3 protein. The sample contains about 180,000 distinct CDR3 sequences, around a tenth of which appear only once. Specimen: non-naive T cells sorted from PBMCs, collected on the day of vaccination. The receptors derive from a man aged 50 or older who received an inactivated influenza vaccine.

This clonotype was observed a few times. The CDR3: CASSQDEVAGGQFF. The CDR3 bases are TGCGCCAGCAGCCAAGACGAAGTAGCGGGGGGGCAGTTCTTC. The chain joins TRBV4-3 to TRBJ2-1, with TRBD2 matching over 10 bases. Per germline, CDR1 LGHNA and CDR2 YSLEER. The J segment lost 12 bases and the V segment lost 0 bases, leaving 5 bases of the junction unmatched. The CDR3 length is 14 residues.

A note on this clonotype: At one boundary the junction diverges from the germline segment, which might be a read error. The J gene is TRBJ2-7, the V gene TRBV5-1, with D possibly being TRBD1 or TRBD2 (5 bases each). CDR1 and CDR2 from the germline V gene are SGHRS and YFSETQ. The CDR3 is 14 residues long. This chain's CDR3 is CASSLALTRDEQCF. The CDR3 DNA reads TGCGCCAGCAGCTTGGCCTTAACGAGGGACGAGCAGTGCTTC. The whole variable domain, filled in from reference TRBV5-1 and TRBJ2-7, reads KAGVTQTPRYLIKTRGQQVTLSCSPISGHRSVSWYQQTPGQGLQFLFEYFSETQRNKGNFPGRFSGRQFSNSRSEMNVSTLELGDSALYLCASSLALTRDEQCFGPGTRLTVT.

This clonotype showed up many times. J is TRBJ2-7 and V is TRBV11-2; no clear D. V lost 2 bases to trimming and J lost 4 bases, with 9 bases between them. CDR1 SGHAT and CDR2 FQNNGV come from the germline V gene. This CDR3 has 13 amino acids. The CDR3 sequence is CASSLRPTYEQYF. The CDR3 region has the DNA TGTGCCAGCAGCTTAAGACCGACATACGAGCAGTACTTC. The variable domain in full, with the rest retrieved from reference TRBV11-2 and TRBJ2-7, is EAGVAQSPRYKIIEKRQSVAFWCNPISGHATLYWYQQILGQGPKLLIQFQNNGVVDDSQLPKDRFSAERLKGVDSTLKIQPAKLEDSAVYLCASSLRPTYEQYFGPGTRLTVT.

In this sample, this clonotype turned up many times. J is TRBJ1-1 and V is TRBV14; a weak D match, TRBD1 (5 bases). This CDR3 comprises 18 residues. V dropped 0 bases and J dropped 8 bases, with 25 bases sitting between them. Germline CDR1 SGHDN, CDR2 FVKESK. CDR3 coding DNA: TGTGCCAGCAGCCAAGATCGGGACGGACTTTGGGGCTTCGAAGAAGCTTTCTTT. It encodes CASSQDRDGLWGFEEAFF.

This clonotype showed up many times. As DNA, the CDR3 is TGTGCCAGCAGTTTGAGGGGGAGTTACGAGCAGTACTTC. This sequence encodes CASSLRGSYEQYF. The chain joins TRBV12-3 or TRBV12-4 to TRBJ2-7, with D possibly TRBD1 on 6 matching bases. The CDR3 runs to 13 residues. Trimming cost V 3 bases and J 4 bases, with 10 bases left between them.

The chain combines TRBV7-3 with TRBJ2-3; D is ambiguous. V was trimmed by 4 bases and J by 2 bases, leaving 7 bases between them. Germline V gene sequence: CDR1 SGHTA, CDR2 FQGTGA. The CDR3 extends over 13 amino acids. The CDR3 nucleotides read TGTGCCAGCAGCTACGACAACACAGATACGCAGTATTTT. This encodes CASSYDNTDTQYF. Full variable domain (rest looked up from reference TRBV7-3 and TRBJ2-3): GAGVSQTPSNKVTEKGKYVELRCDPISGHTALYWYRQSLGQGPEFLIYFQGTGAADDSGLPNDRFFAVRPEGSVSTLKIQRTERGDSAVYLCASSYDNTDTQYFGPGTRLTVL.

This chain connects TRBV5-1 to TRBJ2-1; TRBD1 aligns across 10 bases. The junction had 3 bases not matched to a gene; V was cut back by 4 bases and J by 8 bases. The CDR3 has 13 residues. Germline loops: CDR1 SGHRS, CDR2 YFSETQ. For the CDR3, the DNA is TGCGCCAGCAGCGCTGGACAGGGGGATGAGCAGTTCTTC. Amino acids: CASSAGQGDEQFF. Full variable domain (outside the CDR3, taken from reference TRBV5-1 and TRBJ2-1): KAGVTQTPRYLIKTRGQQVTLSCSPISGHRSVSWYQQTPGQGLQFLFEYFSETQRNKGNFPGRFSGRQFSNSRSEMNVSTLELGDSALYLCASSAGQGDEQFFGPGTRLTVL.

This clonotype was seen more than once but under ten times. The chain is built from TRBV5-8 and TRBJ2-2; D possibly corresponds to TRBD2 (5 bases). The CDR3 extends over 17 amino acids. CDR1 SGHTS and CDR2 YDEGEE come from the germline V gene. With 4 bases removed from V and 4 bases from J, the gap between germline ends came to 20 bases. The CDR3 sequence: CASSMARDWKGTGELFF. In nucleotides, the CDR3 is TGTGCCAGCAGCATGGCCCGGGATTGGAAGGGCACCGGGGAGCTGTTTTTT.

This clonotype was observed many times. The J gene is TRBJ2-7, the V gene TRBV3-1; 7 bases are shared with TRBD2. The CDR3 has 14 amino acids. J lost 5 bases, V lost 3 bases, and 7 bases had no gene match. In germline, CDR1 is LGHDT, CDR2 YNNKEL (reference sequence). The CDR3 bases are TGTGCCAGCAGCCAGGTCGGGAGGAACCACGAGCAGTACTTC. Its protein is CASSQVGRNHEQYF.

This sequence joins TRBV28 and TRBJ2-1, with unresolved D. This CDR3 is built from 14 residues. The ends were cut back, 1 base at V and 7 bases at J, with 11 bases in the middle. Germline lookup yields CDR1 MDHEN and CDR2 SYDVKM. The CDR3 is CASSLSGSSNEQFF. Here the CDR3 DNA reads TGTGCCAGCAGTTTATCCGGCTCCTCTAATGAGCAGTTCTTC.

This clonotype occurred many times. The chain joins TRBV20-1 to TRBJ2-2; no reliable D call. The CDR3 runs 15 residues. Germline assignment: CDR1 DFQATT and CDR2 SNEGSKA (reference sequence). V lost 4 bases and J lost 7, with 19 bases in between. The CDR3 reads CSAITLGTTLGELFF. The CDR3 coding sequence is TGCAGTGCTATTACCTTAGGCACCACCCTCGGGGAGCTGTTTTTT.

The chain is built from TRBV18 and TRBJ2-2; the D gene is possibly TRBD1 (6 bases). Trimming took off 7 bases at V and 6 bases at J, with 15 bases between the two ends. The germline CDR1 and CDR2 sequences are KGHSH and LQKENI. CDR3 size: 14 residues. CDR3 nucleotides: TGTGCCAGCTACCGGACAGCGCAACCCGGGGAGCTGTTTTTT. Translating it yields CASYRTAQPGELFF.

This clonotype has at least ten counts. The V call is TRBV20-1, the J call TRBJ2-7; D perhaps matches TRBD1 (6 bases). CDR1 and CDR2 from the germline V gene are DFQATT and SNEGSKA (reference sequence). This CDR3 has 13 residues. The V end was cut by 6 bases, the J end by 3 bases, with 15 bases between. CDR3 loop: CSAPARGGYEQYF. The CDR3 DNA follows: TGCAGTGCCCCTGCCAGGGGCGGCTACGAGCAGTACTTC.

The gene calls are TRBV15 and TRBJ2-3, with TRBD2 identical over 8 bases. J was trimmed by 11 bases and V by 4 bases; bases with no gene match: 5. Germline CDR1 is LNHNV and CDR2 is YYDKDF (reference sequence). The CDR3 loop spans 12 amino acids. The CDR3 bases are TGTGCCACCAGCATGGGACTAGGTGGGCAGTATTTT. Translating it yields CATSMGLGGQYF. The full variable domain, rest sourced from reference TRBV15 and TRBJ2-3, is DAMVIQNPRYQVTQFGKPVTLSCSQTLNHNVMYWYQQKSSQAPKLLFHYYDKDFNNEADTPDNFQSRRPNTSFCFLDIRSPGLGDTAMYLCATSMGLGGQYFGPGTRLTVL.

The sample holds many counts of this clonotype. V and J are TRBV15 and TRBJ1-1; D not certain. Trimming stripped 5 bases from V and 0 bases from J, with 7 bases between. Germline lookup yields CDR1 LNHNV and CDR2 YYDKDF (reference sequence). CDR3 length: 13 residues. Written as DNA, the CDR3 is TGTGCCACCAGCCCAAGCATGAACACTGAAGCTTTCTTT. Its translation is CATSPSMNTEAFF.